What follows describes a single T cell receptor beta chain. Generated by immunoSEQ multiplex PCR, the TCRdb table keeps only in-frame clones and is missing some. The table includes around 190,000 clones, around 86% detected once. The CDR3 is 15 amino acids. Trimming removed 0 bases from V and 1 base from J, with 10 bases in between. CDR1 and CDR2 (germline): SGHRS, YFSETQ. These data come from a study of blood T cell repertoires in COVID-19. The sample taken for sequencing was PBMCs or T cells enriched from blood (not recorded which). The source is a woman aged 40 to 50 in a cohort exposed to, infected with or recovered from COVID-19 (not recorded which). This chain connects TRBV5-1 to TRBJ1-1, with D possibly being TRBD1 (5 bases). The CDR3 DNA follows: TGCGCCAGCAGCTTGGAAGGGGTAGGGAACACTGAAGCTTTCTTT. Amino acids: CASSLEGVGNTEAFF.